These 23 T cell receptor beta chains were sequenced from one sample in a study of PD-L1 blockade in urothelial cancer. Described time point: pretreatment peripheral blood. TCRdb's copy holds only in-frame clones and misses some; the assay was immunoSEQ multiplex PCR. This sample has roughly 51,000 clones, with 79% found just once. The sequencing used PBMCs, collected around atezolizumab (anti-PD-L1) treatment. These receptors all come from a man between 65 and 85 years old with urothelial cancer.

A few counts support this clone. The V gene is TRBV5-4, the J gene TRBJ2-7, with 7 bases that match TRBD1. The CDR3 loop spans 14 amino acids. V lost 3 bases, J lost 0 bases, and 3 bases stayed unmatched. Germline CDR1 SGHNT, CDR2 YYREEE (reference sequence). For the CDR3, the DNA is TGTGCCAGCAGCTCCCGGGACAGCTCCTACGAGCAGTACTTC. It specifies CASSSRDSSYEQYF.

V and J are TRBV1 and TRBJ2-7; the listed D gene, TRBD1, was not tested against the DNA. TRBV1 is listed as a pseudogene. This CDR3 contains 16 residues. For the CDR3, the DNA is TGCACCAGCAGCCAAGTGGGGGCAGACTGCTCCTACGAGCAGTACTTC. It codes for CTSSQVGADCSYEQYF.

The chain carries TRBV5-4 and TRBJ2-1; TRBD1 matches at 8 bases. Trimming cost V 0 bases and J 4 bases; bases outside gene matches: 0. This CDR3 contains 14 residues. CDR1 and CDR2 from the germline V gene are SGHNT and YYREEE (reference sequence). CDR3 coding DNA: TGTGCCAGCAGCTTGGGGACAGGGTACAATGAGCAGTTCTTC. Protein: CASSLGTGYNEQFF.

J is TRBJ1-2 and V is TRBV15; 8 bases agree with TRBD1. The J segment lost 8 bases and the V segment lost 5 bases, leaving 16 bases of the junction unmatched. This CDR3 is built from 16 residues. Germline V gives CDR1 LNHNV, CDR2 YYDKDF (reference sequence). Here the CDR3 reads CATSGMTGAPSRGYTF. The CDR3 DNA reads TGTGCCACCAGCGGGATGACAGGGGCGCCCTCCCGCGGCTACACCTTC.

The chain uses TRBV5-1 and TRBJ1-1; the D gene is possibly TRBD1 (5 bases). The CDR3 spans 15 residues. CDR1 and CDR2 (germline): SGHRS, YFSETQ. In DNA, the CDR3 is TGCGCGGGTTGCACAAGGGGACTGCCGGACACTGAAGCTTTCTTT. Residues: CAGCTRGLPDTEAFF.

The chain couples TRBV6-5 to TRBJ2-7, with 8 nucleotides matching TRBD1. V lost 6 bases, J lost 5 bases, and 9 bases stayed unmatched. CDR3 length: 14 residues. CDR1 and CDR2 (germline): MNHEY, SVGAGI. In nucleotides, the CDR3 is TGTGCCAGCAGAGTCGACAGGGGATCCGACGAGCAGTACTTC. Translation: CASRVDRGSDEQYF.

The DNA of the CDR3 is TGCAGTGCTAGAGAGGTGGACAACGGGTTCTTC. This encodes CSAREVDNGFF. The V and J genes are TRBV20-1 and TRBJ2-1, with a possible D match to TRBD1 (5 bases). Looked up from germline, CDR1 is DFQATT and CDR2 is SNEGSKA (reference sequence). V was clipped by 0 bases and J by 15 bases, with 12 bases between them. The CDR3 runs to 11 residues.

This CDR3 is CATSRGGSGSSYEQYF. As DNA, the CDR3 is TGTGCCACCAGCAGAGGGGGTAGCGGGAGCTCCTACGAGCAGTACTTC. This sequence joins TRBV15 and TRBJ2-7; the match to TRBD2 covers 9 bases. Trimming removed 1 base from V and 0 bases from J; junction bases left unmatched: 4. Germline loops: CDR1 LNHNV, CDR2 YYDKDF (reference sequence). CDR3 size: 16 residues.

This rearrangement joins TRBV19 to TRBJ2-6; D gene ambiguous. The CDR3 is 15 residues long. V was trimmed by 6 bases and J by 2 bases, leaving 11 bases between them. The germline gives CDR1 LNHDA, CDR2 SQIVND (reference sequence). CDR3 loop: CASRARVPGANVLTF. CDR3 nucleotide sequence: TGTGCCAGTAGGGCCCGGGTCCCTGGGGCCAACGTCCTGACTTTC. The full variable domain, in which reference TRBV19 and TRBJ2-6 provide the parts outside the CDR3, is DGGITQSPKYLFRKEGQNVTLSCEQNLNHDAMYWYRQDPGQGLRLIYYSQIVNDFQKGDIAEGYSVSREKKESFPLTVTSAQKNPTAFYLCASRARVPGANVLTFGAGSRLTVL.

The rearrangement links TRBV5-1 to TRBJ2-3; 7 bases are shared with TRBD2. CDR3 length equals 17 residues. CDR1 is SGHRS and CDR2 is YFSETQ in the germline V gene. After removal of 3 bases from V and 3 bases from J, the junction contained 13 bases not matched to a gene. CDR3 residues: CASSSQPAGELTDTQYF. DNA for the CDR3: TGCGCCAGCAGCTCTCAACCGGCGGGAGAGTTGACAGATACGCAGTATTTT.

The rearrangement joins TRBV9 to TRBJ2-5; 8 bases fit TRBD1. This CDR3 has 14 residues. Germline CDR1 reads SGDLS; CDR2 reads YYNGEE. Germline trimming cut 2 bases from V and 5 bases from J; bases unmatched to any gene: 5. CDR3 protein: CASSVDRGGETQYF. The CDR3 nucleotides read TGTGCCAGCAGCGTCGACAGGGGTGGGGAGACCCAGTACTTC.

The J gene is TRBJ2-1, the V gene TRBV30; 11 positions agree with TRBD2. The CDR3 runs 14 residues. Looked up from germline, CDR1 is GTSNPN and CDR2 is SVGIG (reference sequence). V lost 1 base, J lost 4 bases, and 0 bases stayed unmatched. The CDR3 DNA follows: TGTGCCTGGAGTGGGACTAGCGGGTACAATGAGCAGTTCTTC. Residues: CAWSGTSGYNEQFF.

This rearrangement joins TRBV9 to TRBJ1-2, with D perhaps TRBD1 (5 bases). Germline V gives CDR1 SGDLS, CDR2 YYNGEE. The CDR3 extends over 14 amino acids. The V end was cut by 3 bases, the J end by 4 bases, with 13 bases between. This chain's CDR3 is CASSAADGGYGYTF. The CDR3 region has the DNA TGTGCCAGCAGCGCTGCGGACGGGGGCTATGGCTACACCTTC. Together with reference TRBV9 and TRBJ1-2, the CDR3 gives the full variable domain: DSGVTQTPKHLITATGQRVTLRCSPRSGDLSVYWYQQSLDQGLQFLIQYYNGEERAKGNILERFSAQQFPDLHSELNLSSLELGDSALYFCASSAADGGYGYTFGSGTRLTVV.

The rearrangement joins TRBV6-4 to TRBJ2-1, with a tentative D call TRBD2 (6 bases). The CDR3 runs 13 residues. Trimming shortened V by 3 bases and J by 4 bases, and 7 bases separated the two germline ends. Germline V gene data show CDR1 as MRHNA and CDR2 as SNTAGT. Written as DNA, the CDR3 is TGTGCCAGCAGTGAGGGACTTTACAATGAGCAGTTCTTC. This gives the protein CASSEGLYNEQFF.

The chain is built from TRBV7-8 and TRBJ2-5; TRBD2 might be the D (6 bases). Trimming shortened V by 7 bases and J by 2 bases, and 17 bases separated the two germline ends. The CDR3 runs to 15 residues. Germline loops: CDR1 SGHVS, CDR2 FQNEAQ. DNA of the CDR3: TGTGCCAGCACCTCCCGGAGGGACCTTCAAGAGACCCAGTACTTC. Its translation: CASTSRRDLQETQYF.

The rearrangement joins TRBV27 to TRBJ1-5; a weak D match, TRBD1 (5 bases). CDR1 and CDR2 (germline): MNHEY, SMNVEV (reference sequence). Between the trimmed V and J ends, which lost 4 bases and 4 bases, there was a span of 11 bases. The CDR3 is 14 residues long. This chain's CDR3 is CASSYSGTNQPQHF. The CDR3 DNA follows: TGTGCCAGCAGTTATTCAGGGACTAATCAGCCCCAGCATTTT.

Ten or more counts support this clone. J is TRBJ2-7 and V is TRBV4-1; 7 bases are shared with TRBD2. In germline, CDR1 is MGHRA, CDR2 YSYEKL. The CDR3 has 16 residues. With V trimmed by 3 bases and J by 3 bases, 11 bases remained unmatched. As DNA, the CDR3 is TGCGCCAGCAGCCATACCCTTGCCAAGCGGGACTACGAGCAGTACTTC. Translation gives CASSHTLAKRDYEQYF.

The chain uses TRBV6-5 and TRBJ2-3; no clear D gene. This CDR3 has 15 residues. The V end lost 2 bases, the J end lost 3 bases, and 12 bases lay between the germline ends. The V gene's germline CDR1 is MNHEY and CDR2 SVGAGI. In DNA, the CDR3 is TGTGCCAGCAGTTACGAGCCATATCCAACAGATACGCAGTATTTT. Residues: CASSYEPYPTDTQYF.

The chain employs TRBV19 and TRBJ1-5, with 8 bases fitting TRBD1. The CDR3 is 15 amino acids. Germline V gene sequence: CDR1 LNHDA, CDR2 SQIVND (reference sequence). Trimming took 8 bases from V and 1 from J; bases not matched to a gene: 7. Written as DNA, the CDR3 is TGTGCCAGTGTTCAGGGGGCGAGAAGCAATCAGCCCCAGCATTTT. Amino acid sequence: CASVQGARSNQPQHF.

This CDR3 reads CASSLAEGTGELFF. The CDR3 nucleotides read TGCGCCAGCAGCTTGGCCGAGGGAACCGGGGAGCTGTTTTTT. J is TRBJ2-2 and V is TRBV5-1; D possibly corresponds to TRBD2 (5 bases). CDR1 is SGHRS and CDR2 is YFSETQ in the germline V gene. The CDR3 sequence is 14 residues long. Between the trimmed V and J ends, which lost 0 bases and 5 bases, there was a span of 8 bases.

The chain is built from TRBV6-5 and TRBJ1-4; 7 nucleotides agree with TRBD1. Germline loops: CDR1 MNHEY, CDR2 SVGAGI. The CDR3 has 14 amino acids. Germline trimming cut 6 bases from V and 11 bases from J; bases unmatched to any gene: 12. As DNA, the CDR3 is TGTGCCAGCAGCCGTACCCCTCAGGGGGAGAAACTGTTTTTT. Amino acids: CASSRTPQGEKLFF.

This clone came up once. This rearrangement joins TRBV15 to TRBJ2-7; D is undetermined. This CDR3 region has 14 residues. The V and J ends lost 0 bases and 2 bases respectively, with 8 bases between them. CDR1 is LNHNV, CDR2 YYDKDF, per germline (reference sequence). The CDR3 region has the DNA TGTGCCACCAGCAGAGATAAGGCGGCCTACGAGCAGTACTTC. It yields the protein CATSRDKAAYEQYF.

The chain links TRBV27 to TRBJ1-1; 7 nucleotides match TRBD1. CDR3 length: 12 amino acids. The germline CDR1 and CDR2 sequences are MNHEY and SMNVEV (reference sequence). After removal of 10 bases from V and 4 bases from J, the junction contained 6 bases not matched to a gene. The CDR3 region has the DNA TGTGCCACTCACAGGGGCCCCACTGAAGCTTTCTTT. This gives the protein CATHRGPTEAFF.